Shown below are 17 T cell receptor beta chains from a single sample sequenced in a study of blood T cells in healthy people across ages. A second roughly 7 to 11 cycle PCR used barcoded and J-beta primers. TCRdb called the 5' RACE reads again in MiXCR, with one record for every CDR3 protein. The repertoire consists of 790,000 or so distinct CDR3 sequences, with around 45% occurring once and the leading ten covering over 15%. Sequencing was carried out using blood. The receptors were gathered from a man at least 80 years old in good health.

For this clonotype: A much larger clone lies a single base off, so this may be a read error. This chain uses TRBV20-1 with TRBJ2-1, with 11 bases identical to TRBD2. The CDR3 is made up of 17 amino acids. Germline V CDR1 and CDR2: DFQATT, SNEGSKA (reference sequence). The trim removed 6 bases at V and 13 bases at J, leaving 23 bases unmatched. DNA of the CDR3: TGCAGTGCCCCCGGTCGGGTAGCGGGAGGGCCAAGGGAGACCCAGTTCTTC. This sequence encodes CSAPGRVAGGPRETQFF.

The J gene is TRBJ2-1, the V gene TRBV27; 8 bases align to TRBD2. Germline V gene lookup returns CDR1 MNHEY and CDR2 SMNVEV (reference sequence). The J segment lost 2 bases and the V segment lost 1 base, leaving 4 bases of the junction unmatched. The CDR3 contains 16 residues. CDR3 nucleotides: TGTGCCAGCAGTTTATTAGGTAGCGGGACCTACAATGAGCAGTTCTTC. It yields the protein CASSLLGSGTYNEQFF.

This chain uses TRBV7-6 with TRBJ2-2; D unresolved. The CDR3 is 13 residues long. In germline, CDR1 is SGHVS, CDR2 FNYEAQ. V was cut by 2 bases and J by 6 bases, with 7 bases left in between. This CDR3 is CASSLMAAGELFF. In DNA, the CDR3 is TGTGCCAGCAGCTTAATGGCGGCCGGGGAGCTGTTTTTT.

This sequence joins TRBV7-2 and TRBJ1-1; no definite D call. The V end lost 1 base, the J end lost 3 bases, and 12 bases lay between the germline ends. The CDR3 covers 15 residues. The germline V gene has CDR1 SGHTA and CDR2 FQGNSA. The DNA of the CDR3 is TGTGCCAGCAGCTTAGATGGGAGTACAGACACTGAAGCTTTCTTT. This gives the protein CASSLDGSTDTEAFF.

In this sample, this clonotype turned up a few times. Here the CDR3 reads CASSVRAHQGNNEQFF. DNA of the CDR3: TGTGCCAGCAGCGTAAGGGCCCATCAGGGAAACAATGAGCAGTTCTTC. The chain couples TRBV9 to TRBJ2-1, with D possibly matching TRBD1 (5 bases). V gave up 1 base and J gave up 5 bases, with 16 bases separating them. The CDR3 contains 16 residues. Germline lookup yields CDR1 SGDLS and CDR2 YYNGEE.

A few counts support this clonotype. The rearrangement joins TRBV20-1 to TRBJ2-7, with D unresolved. CDR3 size: 15 residues. Trimming took off 3 bases at V and 2 bases at J, with 17 bases between the two ends. The germline V gene has CDR1 DFQATT and CDR2 SNEGSKA (reference sequence). The CDR3 region is CSASPPELNTYEQYF. CDR3 DNA: TGCAGTGCTAGTCCGCCGGAACTTAATACCTACGAGCAGTACTTC.

A few counts support this clonotype. The gene calls are TRBV7-2 and TRBJ1-2; D unclear. Looked up from germline, CDR1 is SGHTA and CDR2 is FQGNSA. There are 11 residues in the CDR3. V gave up 5 bases and J gave up 7 bases, with 8 bases separating them. CDR3 residues: CASSIKTGYTF. Written as DNA, the CDR3 is TGTGCCAGCAGCATCAAGACTGGCTACACCTTC.

The CDR3 protein is CASSMLGSFTDTQYF. CDR3 coding DNA: TGTGCCAGTAGTATGTTGGGGTCTTTCACAGATACGCAGTATTTT. The rearrangement joins TRBV19 to TRBJ2-3; the D is unclear. Trimming left V 3 bases short and J 2 bases short, with 12 bases between. CDR3 length: 15 residues. Germline-derived CDR1 and CDR2 are LNHDA and SQIVND (reference sequence).

A note on this clonotype: One junction end does not reproduce the germline sequence, and a read error may be involved. The V gene is TRBV7-2, the J gene TRBJ1-4; D remains ambiguous. The CDR3 is 14 residues long. Germline V gene data show CDR1 as SGHTA and CDR2 as FQGNSA. The CDR3 region is CASSPGFTNEELFF. CDR3 DNA sequence: TGTGCCAGCAGCCCCGGTTTTACTAATGAAGAACTGTTTTTT. The whole variable domain, filled in from reference TRBV7-2 and TRBJ1-4, reads GAGVSQSPSNKVTEKGKDVELRCDPISGHTALYWYRQSLGQGLEFLIYFQGNSAPDKSGLPSDRFSAERTGGSVSTLTIQRTQQEDSAVYLCASSPGFTNEELFFGSGTQLSVL.

This clonotype was counted a few times. The J gene is TRBJ2-4, the V gene TRBV27; D is undetermined. The J call is uncertain, as TRBJ2-7 better fits the DNA end. The germline CDR1 and CDR2 sequences are MNHEY and SMNVEV (reference sequence). CDR3 size: 14 residues. The CDR3 loop reads CASSLKGNPYEQYF. DNA for the CDR3: TGTGCCAGCAGTTTAAAAGGGAACCCCTACGAGCAGTACTTC.

The CDR3 DNA follows: TGTGCCAGCAGTCGAGGGGTTTTGAGTGTGAATGAGCAGTTCTTC. It is translated as CASSRGVLSVNEQFF. The rearrangement uses TRBV12-3 or TRBV12-4 and TRBJ2-1; TRBD1 or TRBD2 may be the D gene (5 bases each). V gave up 5 bases and J gave up 7 bases, with 18 bases separating them. CDR3 length: 15 amino acids.

The sample holds a few counts of this clonotype. V gene TRBV5-1 combines with J gene TRBJ1-1; possibly TRBD1 for D (6 bases). Germline V gene sequence: CDR1 SGHRS, CDR2 YFSETQ. This CDR3 spans 17 amino acids. Trimming cost V 0 bases and J 2 bases, with 17 bases left between them. Here the CDR3 reads CASSLVGAAVSNTEAFF. The CDR3 DNA sequence: TGCGCCAGCAGCTTGGTGGGGGCCGCTGTATCAAACACTGAAGCTTTCTTT.

The gene calls are TRBV10-3 and TRBJ2-1; 10 nucleotides match TRBD2. Unmatched junction bases numbered 9, after V lost 7 bases and J lost 6 bases. The CDR3 has 15 residues. Germline assignment: CDR1 ENHRY and CDR2 SYGVKD. The CDR3 nucleotides are TGTGCCATCAATAGACTAGCGGGCCAAGGCAATGAGCAGTTCTTC. Protein sequence: CAINRLAGQGNEQFF.

This clonotype was recorded a few times. The genes are TRBV7-2 and TRBJ2-2; no definite D call. Deletions cut 5 bases from V and 7 bases from J, with 11 bases between. Germline loops: CDR1 SGHTA, CDR2 FQGNSA. CDR3 size: 13 residues. The CDR3 sequence: CASSTRTGGELFF. CDR3 nucleotide sequence: TGTGCCAGCAGCACCCGGACCGGCGGGGAGCTGTTTTTT.

This clonotype was counted once. This chain links TRBV5-6 with TRBJ2-2, with no clear D. The CDR3 loop spans 15 amino acids. Deletions cut 3 bases from V and 0 bases from J, with 9 bases between. Looked up from germline, CDR1 is SGHDT and CDR2 is YYEEEE. This CDR3 is CASSSDGPNTGELFF. CDR3 DNA sequence: TGTGCCAGCAGCTCGGACGGACCGAACACCGGGGAGCTGTTTTTT. Full variable domain (missing parts from reference TRBV5-6 and TRBJ2-2): DAGVTQSPTHLIKTRGQQVTLRCSPKSGHDTVSWYQQALGQGPQFIFQYYEEEERQRGNFPDRFSGHQFPNYSSELNVNALLLGDSALYLCASSSDGPNTGELFFGEGSRLTVL.

V gene TRBV7-9 combines with J gene TRBJ2-5; 8 nucleotides line up with TRBD1. The J call may be faulty, since TRBJ2-7 better matches the DNA end. The germline V gene has CDR1 SEHNR and CDR2 FQNEAQ (reference sequence). The CDR3 consists of 15 residues. CDR3 DNA sequence: TGTGCCAGCAGCCCGACAGGGGCCGTCCTCTACGAGCAGTACTTC. The encoded protein is CASSPTGAVLYEQYF.

The gene calls are TRBV29-1 and TRBJ2-3; 7 bases agree with TRBD2. Losses at the gene ends were 1 base for V and 0 bases for J; bases not matched to a gene: 7. The CDR3 loop spans 16 amino acids. Germline V gene lookup returns CDR1 SQVTM and CDR2 ANQGSEA. The CDR3 sequence is CSVEASGRVSTDTQYF. DNA of the CDR3: TGCAGCGTTGAAGCTAGCGGTCGGGTTAGCACAGATACGCAGTATTTT.